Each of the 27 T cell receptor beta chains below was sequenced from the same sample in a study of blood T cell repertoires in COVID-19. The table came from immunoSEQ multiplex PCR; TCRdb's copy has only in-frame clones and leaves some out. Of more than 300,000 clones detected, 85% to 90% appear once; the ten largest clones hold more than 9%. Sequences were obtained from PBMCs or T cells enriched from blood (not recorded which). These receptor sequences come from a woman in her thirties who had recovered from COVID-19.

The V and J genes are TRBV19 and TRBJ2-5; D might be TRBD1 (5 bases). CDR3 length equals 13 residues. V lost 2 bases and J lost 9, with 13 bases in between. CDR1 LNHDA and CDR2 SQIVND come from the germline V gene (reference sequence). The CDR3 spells CASSIMGRQAQYF. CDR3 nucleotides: TGTGCCAGTAGTATAATGGGGCGCCAGGCCCAGTACTTC.

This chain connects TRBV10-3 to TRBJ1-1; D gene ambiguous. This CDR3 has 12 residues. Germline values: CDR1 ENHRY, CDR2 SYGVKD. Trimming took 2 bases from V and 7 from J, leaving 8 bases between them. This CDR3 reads CAISEAQDEAFF. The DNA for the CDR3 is TGTGCCATCAGTGAGGCTCAGGATGAAGCTTTCTTT.

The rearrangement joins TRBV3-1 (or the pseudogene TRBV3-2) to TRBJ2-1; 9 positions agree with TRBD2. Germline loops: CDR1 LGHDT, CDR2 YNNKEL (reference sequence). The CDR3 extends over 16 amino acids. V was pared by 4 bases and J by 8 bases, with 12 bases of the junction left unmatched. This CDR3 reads CASSLYAGGPAHEQFF. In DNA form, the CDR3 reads TGTGCCAGCAGCCTATACGCGGGAGGGCCGGCCCATGAGCAGTTCTTC.

The CDR3 nucleotides read TGTGCCAGCAGTTTTGGGCCGCTTACTGAAGCTTTCTTT. Its translation: CASSFGPLTEAFF. The J gene is TRBJ1-1, the V gene TRBV12-3 or TRBV12-4; D call uncertain. Trimming removed 3 bases at V and 5 bases at J, with 10 bases between. This CDR3 has 13 residues.

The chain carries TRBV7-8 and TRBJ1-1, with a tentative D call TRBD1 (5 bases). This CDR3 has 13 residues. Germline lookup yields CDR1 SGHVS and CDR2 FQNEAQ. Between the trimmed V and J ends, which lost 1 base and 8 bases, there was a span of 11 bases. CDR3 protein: CASSLEFTGEAFF. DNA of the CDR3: TGTGCCAGCAGCTTAGAATTTACAGGAGAAGCTTTCTTT.

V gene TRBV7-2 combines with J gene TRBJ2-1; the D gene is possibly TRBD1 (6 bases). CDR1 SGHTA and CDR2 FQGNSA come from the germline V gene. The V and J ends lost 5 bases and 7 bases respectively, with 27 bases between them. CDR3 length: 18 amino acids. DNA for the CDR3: TGTGCCAGCAGCCTGACGGGACACCTTTACCCCCTGGGGAATGAGCAGTTCTTC. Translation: CASSLTGHLYPLGNEQFF.

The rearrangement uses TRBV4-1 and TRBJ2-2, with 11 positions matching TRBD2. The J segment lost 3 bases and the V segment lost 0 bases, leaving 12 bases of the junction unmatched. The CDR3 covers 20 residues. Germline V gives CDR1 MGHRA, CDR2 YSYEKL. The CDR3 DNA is TGCGCCAGCAGCCAAGATCCCCTAGCGGGAGGTTTCGTTGACACCGGGGAGCTGTTTTTT. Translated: CASSQDPLAGGFVDTGELFF.

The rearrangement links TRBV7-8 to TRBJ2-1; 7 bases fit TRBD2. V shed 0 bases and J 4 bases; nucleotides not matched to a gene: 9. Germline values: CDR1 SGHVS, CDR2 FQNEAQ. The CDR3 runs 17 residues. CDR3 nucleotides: TGTGCCAGCAGCTTAGCCTACCGGGACTACCCTTACAATGAGCAGTTCTTC. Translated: CASSLAYRDYPYNEQFF.

As DNA, the CDR3 is TGTGCCAGCAGCATCCGGGGCAGGGGGATCTCACCCCTCCACTTT. This codes for CASSIRGRGISPLHF. J is TRBJ1-6 and V is TRBV5-4; 7 bases align to TRBD1. The germline V gene encodes CDR1 SGHNT and CDR2 YYREEE (reference sequence). This CDR3 has 15 residues. Germline trimming cut 4 bases from V and 10 bases from J; bases unmatched to any gene: 11.

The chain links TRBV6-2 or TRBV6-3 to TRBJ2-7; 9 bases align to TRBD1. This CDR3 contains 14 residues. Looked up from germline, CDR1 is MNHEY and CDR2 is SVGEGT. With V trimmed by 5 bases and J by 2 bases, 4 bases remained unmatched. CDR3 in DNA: TGTGCCAGCAGTCTACAGGGGGCTACCTACGAGCAGTACTTC. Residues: CASSLQGATYEQYF.

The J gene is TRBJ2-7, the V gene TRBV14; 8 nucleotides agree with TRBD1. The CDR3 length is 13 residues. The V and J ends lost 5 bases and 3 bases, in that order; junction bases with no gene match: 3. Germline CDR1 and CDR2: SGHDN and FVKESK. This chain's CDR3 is CASSEGQGYEQYF. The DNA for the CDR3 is TGTGCCAGCAGCGAAGGACAGGGCTACGAGCAGTACTTC.

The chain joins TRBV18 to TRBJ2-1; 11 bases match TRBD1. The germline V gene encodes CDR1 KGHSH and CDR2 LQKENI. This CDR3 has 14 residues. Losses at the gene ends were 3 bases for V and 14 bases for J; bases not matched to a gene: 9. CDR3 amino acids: CASSPPGQGVGEFF. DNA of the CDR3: TGTGCCAGCTCACCCCCGGGACAGGGGGTCGGTGAGTTCTTC.

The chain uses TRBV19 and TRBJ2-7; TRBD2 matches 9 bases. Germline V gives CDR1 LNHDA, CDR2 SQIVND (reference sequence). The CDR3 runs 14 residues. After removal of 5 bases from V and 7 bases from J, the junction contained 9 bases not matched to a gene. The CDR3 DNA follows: TGTGCCAGTAGTCCGCCGGGGCTAGCGGGGGAGCAGTACTTC. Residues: CASSPPGLAGEQYF. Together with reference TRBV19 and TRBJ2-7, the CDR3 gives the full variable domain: DGGITQSPKYLFRKEGQNVTLSCEQNLNHDAMYWYRQDPGQGLRLIYYSQIVNDFQKGDIAEGYSVSREKKESFPLTVTSAQKNPTAFYLCASSPPGLAGEQYFGPGTRLTVT.

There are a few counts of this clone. The CDR3: CASSSSAGTVNEKLFF. CDR3 coding DNA: TGTGCCAGCAGCTCCTCGGCGGGGACAGTTAATGAAAAACTGTTTTTT. The rearrangement joins TRBV7-9 to TRBJ1-4, with 7 positions matching TRBD1. After removal of 4 bases from V and 4 bases from J, the junction contained 9 bases not matched to a gene. Per the germline V gene, CDR1 is SEHNR and CDR2 is FQNEAQ (reference sequence). The CDR3 covers 16 residues.

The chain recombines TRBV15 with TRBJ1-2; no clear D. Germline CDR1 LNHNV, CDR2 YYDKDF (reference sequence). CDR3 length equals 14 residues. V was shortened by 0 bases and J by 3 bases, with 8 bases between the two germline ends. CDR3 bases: TGTGCCACCAGCAGAGATCCGGGGTACTATGGCTACACCTTC. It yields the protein CATSRDPGYYGYTF.

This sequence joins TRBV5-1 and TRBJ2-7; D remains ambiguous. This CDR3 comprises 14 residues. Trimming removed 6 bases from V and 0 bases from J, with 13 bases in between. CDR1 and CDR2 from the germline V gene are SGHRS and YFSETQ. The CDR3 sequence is CASKVVQSSYEQYF. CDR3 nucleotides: TGCGCCAGCAAAGTAGTACAGAGCTCCTACGAGCAGTACTTC.

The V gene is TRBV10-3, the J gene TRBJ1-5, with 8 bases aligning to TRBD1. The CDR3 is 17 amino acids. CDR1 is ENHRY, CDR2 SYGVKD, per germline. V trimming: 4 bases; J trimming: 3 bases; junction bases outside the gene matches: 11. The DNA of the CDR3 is TGTGCCATCAGTGGATCTAGGACAGGGCAATTCAATCAGCCCCAGCATTTT. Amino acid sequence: CAISGSRTGQFNQPQHF.

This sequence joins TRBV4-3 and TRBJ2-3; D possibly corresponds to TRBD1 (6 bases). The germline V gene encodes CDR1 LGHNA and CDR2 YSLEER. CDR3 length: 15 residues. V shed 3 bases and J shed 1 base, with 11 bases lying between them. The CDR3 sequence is CASSQGTPGTDTQYF. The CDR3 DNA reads TGCGCCAGCAGCCAGGGGACACCCGGCACAGATACGCAGTATTTT.

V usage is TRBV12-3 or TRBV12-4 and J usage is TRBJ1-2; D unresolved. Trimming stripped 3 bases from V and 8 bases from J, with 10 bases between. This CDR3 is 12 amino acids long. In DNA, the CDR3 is TGTGCCAGCAGTTTTTTGGGCTTGGGCTACACCTTC. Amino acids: CASSFLGLGYTF.

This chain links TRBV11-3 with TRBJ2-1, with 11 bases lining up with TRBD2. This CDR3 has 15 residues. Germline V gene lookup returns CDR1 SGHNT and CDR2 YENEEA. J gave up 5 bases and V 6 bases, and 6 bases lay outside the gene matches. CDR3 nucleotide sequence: TGTGCCAGCAGAACTAGCGGGAGTATTCACAATGAGCAGTTCTTC. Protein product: CASRTSGSIHNEQFF.

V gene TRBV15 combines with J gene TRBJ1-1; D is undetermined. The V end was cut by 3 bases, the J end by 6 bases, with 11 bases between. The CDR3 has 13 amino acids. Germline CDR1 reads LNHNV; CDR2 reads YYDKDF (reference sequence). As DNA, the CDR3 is TGTGCCACCAGCAGTTTTAGTGCCGCTGAAGCTTTCTTT. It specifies CATSSFSAAEAFF.

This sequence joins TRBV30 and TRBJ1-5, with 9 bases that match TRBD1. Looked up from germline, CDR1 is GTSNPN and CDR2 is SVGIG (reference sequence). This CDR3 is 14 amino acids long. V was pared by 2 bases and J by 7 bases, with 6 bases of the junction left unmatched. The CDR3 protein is CAWSLTGGGQPQHF. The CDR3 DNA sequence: TGTGCCTGGAGTCTTACAGGGGGCGGACAGCCCCAGCATTTT.

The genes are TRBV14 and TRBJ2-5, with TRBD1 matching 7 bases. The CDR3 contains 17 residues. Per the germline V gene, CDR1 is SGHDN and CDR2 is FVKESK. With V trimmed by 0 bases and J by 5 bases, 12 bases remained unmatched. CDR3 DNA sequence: TGTGCCAGCAGCCAAGAATTGGGAACAGGGGAAGGGGAGACCCAGTACTTC. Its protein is CASSQELGTGEGETQYF.

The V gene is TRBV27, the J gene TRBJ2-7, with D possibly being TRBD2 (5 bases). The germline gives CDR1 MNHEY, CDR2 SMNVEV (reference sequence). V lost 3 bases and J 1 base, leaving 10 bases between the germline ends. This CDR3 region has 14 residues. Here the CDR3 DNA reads TGTGCCAGCAGTTTGAGGGCCGGATCCTACGAGCAGTACTTC. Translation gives CASSLRAGSYEQYF.

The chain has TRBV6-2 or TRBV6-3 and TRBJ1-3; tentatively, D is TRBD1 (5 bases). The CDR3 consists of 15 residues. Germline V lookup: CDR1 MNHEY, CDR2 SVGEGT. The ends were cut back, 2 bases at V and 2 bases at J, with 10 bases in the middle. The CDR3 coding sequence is TGTGCCAGCAGTTACGGGAGGGGCCCTGGAAACACCATATATTTT. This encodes CASSYGRGPGNTIYF.

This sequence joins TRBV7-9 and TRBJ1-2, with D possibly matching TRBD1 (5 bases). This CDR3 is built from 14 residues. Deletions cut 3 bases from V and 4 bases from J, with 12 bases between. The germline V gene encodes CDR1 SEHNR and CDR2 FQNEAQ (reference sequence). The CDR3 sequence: CASSLGPGAYGYTF. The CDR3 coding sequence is TGTGCCAGCAGCTTGGGCCCTGGGGCCTATGGCTACACCTTC.

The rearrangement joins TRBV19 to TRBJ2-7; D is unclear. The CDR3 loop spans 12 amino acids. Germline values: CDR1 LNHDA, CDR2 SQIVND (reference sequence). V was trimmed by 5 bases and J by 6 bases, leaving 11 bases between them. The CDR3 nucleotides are TGTGCCAGTAGTGAGACAACCTTCGAGCAGTACTTC. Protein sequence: CASSETTFEQYF.